This T cell receptor (beta chain) was obtained from a study of blood T cell repertoires in COVID-19. About the research overall: Italy, Spain and the United States were the sources of the convalescent and acute COVID-19 samples. PBMCs, B-cell-depleted T cells, or T cells were the source of the cDNA or gDNA that made up the material.

Measured with immunoSEQ multiplex PCR; TCRdb has only the in-frame clones, and not every one. The sample lists roughly 120,000 clones, 71% seen once, with under 1% in the top ten. CDR3 length: 13 residues. Germline loops: CDR1 GTSNPN, CDR2 SVGIG (reference sequence). Germline trimming cut 0 bases from V and 4 bases from J; bases unmatched to any gene: 0. The rearrangement joins TRBV30 to TRBJ2-3; 8 bases are shared with TRBD1. Material: peripheral blood. The clonotype comes from a human donor with acute or convalescent COVID-19. The donor label of this sample is uncertain. CDR3 sequence reads: CAWSVQGADTQYF. In nucleotides, the CDR3 is TGTGCCTGGAGTGTACAGGGGGCAGATACGCAGTATTTT.